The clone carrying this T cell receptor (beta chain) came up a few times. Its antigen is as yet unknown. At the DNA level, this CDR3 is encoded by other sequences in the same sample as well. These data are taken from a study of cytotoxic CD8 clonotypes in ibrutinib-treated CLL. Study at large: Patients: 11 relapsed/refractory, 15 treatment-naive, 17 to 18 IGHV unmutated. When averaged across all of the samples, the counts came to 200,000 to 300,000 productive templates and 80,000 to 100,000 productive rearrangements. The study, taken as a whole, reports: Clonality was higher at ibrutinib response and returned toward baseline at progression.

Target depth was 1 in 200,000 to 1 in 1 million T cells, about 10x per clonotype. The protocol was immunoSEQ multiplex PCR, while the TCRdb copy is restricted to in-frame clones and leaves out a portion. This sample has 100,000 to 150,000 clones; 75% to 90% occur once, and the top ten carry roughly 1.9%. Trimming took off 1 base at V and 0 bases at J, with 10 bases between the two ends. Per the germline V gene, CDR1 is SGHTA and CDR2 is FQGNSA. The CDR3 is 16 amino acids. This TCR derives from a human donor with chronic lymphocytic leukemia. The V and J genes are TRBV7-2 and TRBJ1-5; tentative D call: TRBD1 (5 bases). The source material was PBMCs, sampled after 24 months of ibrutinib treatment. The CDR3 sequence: CASSLVGRYSNQPQHF. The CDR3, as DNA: TGTGCCAGCAGCTTAGTGGGGCGGTATAGCAATCAGCCCCAGCATTTT.